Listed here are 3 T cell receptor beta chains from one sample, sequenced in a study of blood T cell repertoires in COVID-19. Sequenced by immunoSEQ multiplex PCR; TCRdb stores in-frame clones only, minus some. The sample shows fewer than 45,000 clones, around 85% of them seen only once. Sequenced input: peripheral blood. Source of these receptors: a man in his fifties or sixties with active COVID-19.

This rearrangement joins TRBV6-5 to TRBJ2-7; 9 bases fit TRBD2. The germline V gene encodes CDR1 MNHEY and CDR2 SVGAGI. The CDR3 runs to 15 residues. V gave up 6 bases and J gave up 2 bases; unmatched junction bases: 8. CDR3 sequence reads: CASRSLAGAAYEQYF. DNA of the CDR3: TGTGCCAGCAGGTCCTTAGCGGGGGCCGCCTACGAGCAGTACTTC.

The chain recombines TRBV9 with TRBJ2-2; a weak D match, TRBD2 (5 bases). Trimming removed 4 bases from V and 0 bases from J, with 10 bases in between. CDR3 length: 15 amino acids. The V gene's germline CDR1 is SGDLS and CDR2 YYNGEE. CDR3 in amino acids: CASSPADANTGELFF. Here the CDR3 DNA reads TGTGCCAGCAGCCCAGCGGACGCGAACACCGGGGAGCTGTTTTTT.

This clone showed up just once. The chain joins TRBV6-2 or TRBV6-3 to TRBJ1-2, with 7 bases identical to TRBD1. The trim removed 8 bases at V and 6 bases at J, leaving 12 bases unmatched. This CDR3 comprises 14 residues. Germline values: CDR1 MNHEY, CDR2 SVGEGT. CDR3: CASGSQGLWHGYTF. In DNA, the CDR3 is TGTGCCAGCGGTTCACAGGGGCTTTGGCATGGCTACACCTTC.